The TCR beta chain described here comes from a study of blood T cell repertoires in COVID-19. Study-wide background: Donors in the United States, Italy and Spain gave samples during acute or convalescent COVID-19. Sources were T cells, B-cell-depleted T cells, or PBMCs; the material itself was cDNA or gDNA.

As processed by the authors: Using reference gene primer amplification, nucleated cell counts were estimated. Produced via immunoSEQ multiplex PCR; TCRdb's table is partial and in-frame only. That table is the source of V, J and clone size, and D and trimming were worked out from the DNA. The repertoire holds about 130,000 clones, around 80% seen once, with about a tenth in the top ten. The V gene lost 5 bases and the J gene lost 0 bases, with 11 bases spanning the gap. The CDR3 extends over 16 amino acids. Germline CDR1 and CDR2: SGHTA and FQGNSA. The sequence came from a man in his fifties or sixties who had recovered from COVID-19. Sequencing was carried out using peripheral blood. The chain uses TRBV7-2 and TRBJ1-6, with TRBD1 as a possible D gene (6 bases). The CDR3, as DNA: TGTGCCAGCAGCCAGGGGTTAAGCTCCTATAATTCACCCCTCCACTTT. Encoded protein: CASSQGLSSYNSPLHF.